The 8 T cell receptor beta chains below all came from one sample that was sequenced in a study of cytomegalovirus exposure and HLA in healthy donors. Clones were sequenced by immunoSEQ multiplex PCR, and TCRdb holds only the in-frame ones, with some missing. This sample has 120,000 to 150,000 clones, with over 80% found just once. Sequences were obtained from PBMCs. These receptors originate from a man in his late teens or twenties in good health and CMV-seropositive.

This clone was seen a single time. This chain joins TRBV27 and TRBJ2-1; 12 bases are shared with TRBD2. There are 17 residues in the CDR3. Trimming at V came to 6 bases and at J to 6 bases, leaving 12 bases not matched to a gene. In germline, CDR1 is MNHEY, CDR2 SMNVEV (reference sequence). The CDR3 protein is CASSENLGLAGANEQFF. The CDR3 DNA sequence: TGTGCCAGCAGCGAGAATTTGGGACTAGCGGGTGCCAATGAGCAGTTCTTC.

V and J are TRBV27 and TRBJ2-7, with TRBD1 as a possible D gene (5 bases). Germline-derived CDR1 and CDR2 are MNHEY and SMNVEV (reference sequence). The CDR3 runs 13 residues. The V and J ends lost 4 bases and 1 base respectively, with 8 bases between them. CDR3 loop: CASSWQGSYEQYF. Here the CDR3 DNA reads TGTGCCAGCAGTTGGCAGGGATCCTACGAGCAGTACTTC.

This clone was observed a single time. This chain uses TRBV11-2 with TRBJ1-1, with 7 bases matching TRBD1. Unmatched junction bases numbered 7, after V lost 6 bases and J lost 0 bases. Germline V gene sequence: CDR1 SGHAT, CDR2 FQNNGV. The CDR3 consists of 15 residues. CDR3: CASSSRGQVNTEAFF. The CDR3 DNA sequence: TGTGCCAGCAGTTCAAGAGGACAGGTGAACACTGAAGCTTTCTTT.

This chain joins TRBV4-2 and TRBJ2-1; 10 nucleotides agree with TRBD2. CDR1 LGHNA and CDR2 YNFKEQ come from the germline V gene. Unmatched junction bases numbered 6, after V lost 0 bases and J lost 7 bases. The CDR3 extends over 16 amino acids. CDR3 sequence reads: CASSQDPAGGPNEQFF. The CDR3 nucleotides read TGTGCCAGCAGCCAAGATCCAGCGGGGGGGCCGAATGAGCAGTTCTTC.

CDR3: CASSAPSAGGPGGANVLTF. CDR3 DNA: TGTGCCAGCAGTGCCCCCTCAGCGGGGGGGCCGGGAGGGGCCAACGTCCTGACTTTC. The gene calls are TRBV2 and TRBJ2-6, with 10 nucleotides matching TRBD2. The CDR3 is 19 amino acids. V was pared by 4 bases and J by 4 bases, with 13 bases of the junction left unmatched. Germline assignment: CDR1 SNHLY and CDR2 FYNNEI.

As for this clone: The CDR3 end shows no conserved phenylalanine or tryptophan, and so a read error is likely. No DNA is shown, since the ends of the CDR3 on it are uncertain; the CDR3 is the one TCRdb lists. The rearrangement joins TRBV27 to TRBJ1-2; whether TRBD1, the table's D call, matches the DNA was not checked. Germline values: CDR1 MNHEY, CDR2 SMNVEV (reference sequence). The CDR3 length is 9 residues, termini included. CDR3 residues: CASSFSPQI.

Concerning this clone: A junction boundary mismatches the germline segment, possibly from a read error. This chain connects TRBV28 to TRBJ2-7; D possibly corresponds to TRBD2 (6 bases). The V gene's germline CDR1 is MDHEN and CDR2 SYDVKM. CDR3 length: 14 residues. DNA for the CDR3: TGTGCCAGCAGTTCCACCCCGGGACTTTCTACCCCCCACTTC. It specifies CASSSTPGLSTPHF. The complete variable domain, with remaining parts taken from reference TRBV28 and TRBJ2-7, reads DVKVTQSSRYLVKRTGEKVFLECVQDMDHENMFWYRQDPGLGLRLIYFSYDVKMKEKGDIPEGYSVSREKKERFSLILESASTNQTSMYLCASSSTPGLSTPHFGPGTRLTVT.

This clone appeared a few times. V and J are TRBV6-5 and TRBJ1-1; D call uncertain. Germline-derived CDR1 and CDR2 are MNHEY and SVGAGI. Trimming cost V 2 bases and J 1 base, with 8 bases left between them. The CDR3 is made up of 14 amino acids. CDR3 sequence: CASSYEATNTEAFF. CDR3 DNA: TGTGCCAGCAGTTACGAAGCGACGAACACTGAAGCTTTCTTT.